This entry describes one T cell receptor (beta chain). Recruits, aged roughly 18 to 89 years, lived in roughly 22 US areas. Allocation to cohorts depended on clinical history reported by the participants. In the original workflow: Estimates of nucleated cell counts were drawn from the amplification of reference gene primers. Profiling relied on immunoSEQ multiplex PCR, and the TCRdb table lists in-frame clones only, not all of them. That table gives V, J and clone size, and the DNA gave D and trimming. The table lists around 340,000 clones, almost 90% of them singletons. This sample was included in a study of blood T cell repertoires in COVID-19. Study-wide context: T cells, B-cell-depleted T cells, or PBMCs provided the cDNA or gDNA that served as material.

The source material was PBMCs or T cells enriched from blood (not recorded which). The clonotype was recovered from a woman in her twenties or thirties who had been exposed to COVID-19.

CDR3 amino acids: CASSIEGGEKLFF. The CDR3 region has the DNA TGTGCCAGTAGTATAGAGGGCGGGGAAAAACTGTTTTTT. The genes are TRBV19 and TRBJ1-4; D is unclear. The germline V gene has CDR1 LNHDA and CDR2 SQIVND (reference sequence). Trimming shortened V by 0 bases and J by 8 bases, and 7 bases separated the two germline ends. CDR3 length: 13 residues. The entire variable domain, with the rest obtained from reference TRBV19 and TRBJ1-4, is as follows: DGGITQSPKYLFRKEGQNVTLSCEQNLNHDAMYWYRQDPGQGLRLIYYSQIVNDFQKGDIAEGYSVSREKKESFPLTVTSAQKNPTAFYLCASSIEGGEKLFFGSGTQLSVL.